This is a list of T cell receptor beta chains from one sample in a study of cytomegalovirus exposure and HLA in healthy donors. Repertoires were generated with immunoSEQ multiplex PCR, while TCRdb's copy carries only in-frame clones and drops some. The table lists over 80,000 clones, over 60% of them singletons. The specimen was PBMCs. The receptor source for this set is a man aged 55 to 70 in good health and CMV-seropositive. Both conserved end residues are part of each CDR3. Each record gives: D gene, V gene, clone size, J gene, CDR3 DNA, CDR3 protein. The D gene is left open where the match is weak. Where a row states a size, it is once, few, many or the class of an expanded clone; other rows omit it.

D gene: -
V gene: TRBV30
clone size: -
J gene: TRBJ2-5
CDR3 DNA: TGTGCCTGGAGTGTACAGAGCATCCAAGAGACCCAGTACTTC
CDR3 protein: CAWSVQSIQETQYF

D gene: TRBD1
V gene: TRBV5-6
clone size: -
J gene: TRBJ1-6
CDR3 DNA: TGTGCCAGCAGCGGGACAGGCCGCGCTAGCTCCTATAATTCACCCCTCCACTTT
CDR3 protein: CASSGTGRASSYNSPLHF

D gene: -
V gene: TRBV2
clone size: -
J gene: TRBJ2-7
CDR3 DNA: TGTGCCAGCAGTGAAATTCTCCCGAAGGGTTACGGGGACGAGCAGTACTTC
CDR3 protein: CASSEILPKGYGDEQYF

D gene: -
V gene: TRBV6-5
clone size: few
J gene: TRBJ1-1
CDR3 DNA: TGTGCCAGCAGCCCGACTACTATGAACACTGAAGCTTTCTTT
CDR3 protein: CASSPTTMNTEAFF

D gene: TRBD2
V gene: TRBV13
clone size: -
J gene: TRBJ2-6
CDR3 DNA: TGTGCCAGCAGCTTAGGGACTAGCGGGGGGGCCCGGGGGGCCAACGTCCTGACTTTC
CDR3 protein: CASSLGTSGGARGANVLTF

D gene: TRBD1
V gene: TRBV5-1
clone size: -
J gene: TRBJ2-7
CDR3 DNA: TGCGCCAGCAGCCTTGGGACAGACATCGAGCAGTACTTC
CDR3 protein: CASSLGTDIEQYF

D gene: -
V gene: TRBV6-5
clone size: -
J gene: TRBJ1-1
CDR3 DNA: TGTGCCAGCAGTTACCTGAGGAACACTGAAGCTTTCTTT
CDR3 protein: CASSYLRNTEAFF

D gene: TRBD1
V gene: TRBV30
clone size: -
J gene: TRBJ1-6
CDR3 DNA: TGTGCCTGGAGTGTACAGGGGAGCTCCTATAATTCACCCCTCCACTTT
CDR3 protein: CAWSVQGSSYNSPLHF

D gene: -
V gene: TRBV19
clone size: -
J gene: TRBJ1-5
CDR3 DNA: TGTGCCAGCGCCGGCTTAGCCCAGCCCCAGCATTTT
CDR3 protein: CASAGLAQPQHF

D gene: TRBD1
V gene: TRBV29-1
clone size: -
J gene: TRBJ1-2
CDR3 DNA: TGCAGCGTTTATCAGGGGGTCGGCTACACCTTC
CDR3 protein: CSVYQGVGYTF

D gene: TRBD1
V gene: TRBV6-6
clone size: -
J gene: TRBJ2-2
CDR3 DNA: TGTGCCAGCAGTTGGGACAGGGCAAACACCGGGGAGCTGTTTTTT
CDR3 protein: CASSWDRANTGELFF

D gene: TRBD1
V gene: TRBV5-6
clone size: -
J gene: TRBJ2-2
CDR3 DNA: TGTGCCAGCAGCTTATCAGGACAGGGGTACACCGGGGAGCTGTTTTTT
CDR3 protein: CASSLSGQGYTGELFF

D gene: TRBD1
V gene: TRBV6-5
clone size: few
J gene: TRBJ1-2
CDR3 DNA: TGTGCCAGCAGTTACACCTCGGGACAGGGTTCCCACGGCTACACCTTC
CDR3 protein: CASSYTSGQGSHGYTF

D gene: -
V gene: TRBV25-1
clone size: once
J gene: TRBJ2-5
CDR3 DNA: TGTGCCAGCAGTGAATGGTCGAGGGAGACCCAGTACTTC
CDR3 protein: CASSEWSRETQYF

D gene: -
V gene: TRBV7-2
clone size: -
J gene: TRBJ1-4
CDR3 DNA: TGTGCCAGCAGCTCGTCTGGTTCGGGGAAACTGTTTTTT
CDR3 protein: CASSSSGSGKLFF

D gene: -
V gene: TRBV28
clone size: -
J gene: TRBJ2-3
CDR3 DNA: TGTGCCAGCAGTTTGGGAGTGGGAGCAGATACGCAGTATTTT
CDR3 protein: CASSLGVGADTQYF

D gene: -
V gene: TRBV10-2
clone size: -
J gene: TRBJ2-3
CDR3 DNA: TGCGCCAGCAGTGAATCTAGGAGATCGGATACGCAGTATTTT
CDR3 protein: CASSESRRSDTQYF

D gene: TRBD2
V gene: TRBV6-1
clone size: -
J gene: TRBJ2-5
CDR3 DNA: TGTGCCAGCAGTGAACTAGCGGGGGGGCCCCAAGAGACCCAGTACTTC
CDR3 protein: CASSELAGGPQETQYF

D gene: TRBD2
V gene: TRBV29-1
clone size: -
J gene: TRBJ2-1
CDR3 DNA: TGCAGCGTTGAAACTGGGACTAGCGGGGATTACAATGAGCAGTTCTTC
CDR3 protein: CSVETGTSGDYNEQFF

D gene: -
V gene: TRBV18
clone size: -
J gene: TRBJ1-6
CDR3 DNA: TGTGCCAGCTCACCAGGAGGGGCTGATTCACCCCTCCACTTT
CDR3 protein: CASSPGGADSPLHF

D gene: TRBD1
V gene: TRBV19
clone size: -
J gene: TRBJ2-5
CDR3 DNA: TGTGCCAGTAGTATCCAGGGGACAGGGGGCAAAGAGACCCAGTACTTC
CDR3 protein: CASSIQGTGGKETQYF

D gene: -
V gene: TRBV19
clone size: -
J gene: TRBJ1-5
CDR3 DNA: TGTGCCAGTAGTATTCCTCCAGGGCGGTTAGGGAGCAATCAGCCCCAGCATTTT
CDR3 protein: CASSIPPGRLGSNQPQHF

D gene: -
V gene: TRBV6-1
clone size: once
J gene: TRBJ1-2
CDR3 DNA: TGTGCCAGCACCCGGTCGAACTATGGCTACACCTTC
CDR3 protein: CASTRSNYGYTF

D gene: -
V gene: TRBV5-1
clone size: -
J gene: TRBJ2-7
CDR3 DNA: TGCGCCAGCAGCTACCGGACAAACTACGAGCAGTACTTC
CDR3 protein: CASSYRTNYEQYF

D gene: -
V gene: TRBV19
clone size: -
J gene: TRBJ1-4
CDR3 DNA: TGTGCCAGTAGCCCCCGACAGGTTCCCAATGAAAAACTGTTTTTT
CDR3 protein: CASSPRQVPNEKLFF

D gene: -
V gene: TRBV6-5
clone size: -
J gene: TRBJ2-4
CDR3 DNA: TGTGCCAGCAGCGCGAGGAGCTTTGCCAAAAACATTCAGTACTTC
CDR3 protein: CASSARSFAKNIQYF

D gene: -
V gene: TRBV6-1
clone size: once
J gene: TRBJ1-2
CDR3 DNA: TGTGCCAGCAGTCCTTCGGACAGTGCCAACTATGGCTACACCTTC
CDR3 protein: CASSPSDSANYGYTF

D gene: -
V gene: TRBV21-1
clone size: -
J gene: TRBJ1-5
CDR3 DNA: TGTGCCAGGAGACATGTTTCCCAGCATTTT
CDR3 protein: CARRHVSQHF

D gene: TRBD1
V gene: TRBV25-1
clone size: -
J gene: TRBJ2-4
CDR3 DNA: TGTGCCAGCAGTGAGGGGGGACAGGGCATCAAAAACATTCAGTACTTC
CDR3 protein: CASSEGGQGIKNIQYF

D gene: -
V gene: TRBV9
clone size: -
J gene: TRBJ2-2
CDR3 DNA: TGTGCCAGCAGCGTAGAGAGGGCCCCCTGGACCGGGGAGCTGTTTTTT
CDR3 protein: CASSVERAPWTGELFF

D gene: TRBD2
V gene: TRBV6-1
clone size: -
J gene: TRBJ2-7
CDR3 DNA: TGTGCCAGCAGCCCCGGGACTAGCGGGTCTGGCGAGCAGTACTTC
CDR3 protein: CASSPGTSGSGEQYF

D gene: -
V gene: TRBV27
clone size: -
J gene: TRBJ2-5
CDR3 DNA: TGTGCCAGCAGTCCCCGACCCCTACTAGTACCTCAAGAGACCCAGTACTTC
CDR3 protein: CASSPRPLLVPQETQYF

D gene: -
V gene: TRBV21-1
clone size: -
J gene: TRBJ1-4
CDR3 DNA: TGTGCCAGCAGCAAATCTCCGGGACTAAAGCGGTTTTTT
CDR3 protein: CASSKSPGLKRFF

D gene: -
V gene: TRBV20-1
clone size: -
J gene: TRBJ1-2
CDR3 DNA: TGCAGTGCTGGGCCTGACAATGGCTACACCTTC
CDR3 protein: CSAGPDNGYTF

D gene: TRBD2
V gene: TRBV6-5
clone size: -
J gene: TRBJ2-3
CDR3 DNA: TGTGCCAGCAGTGCCAAAGGGAGGGGAGGTGGTACGCAGTATTTT
CDR3 protein: CASSAKGRGGGTQYF

D gene: TRBD1
V gene: TRBV9
clone size: -
J gene: TRBJ2-2
CDR3 DNA: TGTGCCAGCAGCGTCACAGGGGATGGTTCGGTCACCGGGGAGCTGTTTTTT
CDR3 protein: CASSVTGDGSVTGELFF

D gene: -
V gene: TRBV30
clone size: -
J gene: TRBJ2-5
CDR3 DNA: TGTGCCTGGAGGAGGAGTGGTGGCGAGACCCAGTACTTC
CDR3 protein: CAWRRSGGETQYF